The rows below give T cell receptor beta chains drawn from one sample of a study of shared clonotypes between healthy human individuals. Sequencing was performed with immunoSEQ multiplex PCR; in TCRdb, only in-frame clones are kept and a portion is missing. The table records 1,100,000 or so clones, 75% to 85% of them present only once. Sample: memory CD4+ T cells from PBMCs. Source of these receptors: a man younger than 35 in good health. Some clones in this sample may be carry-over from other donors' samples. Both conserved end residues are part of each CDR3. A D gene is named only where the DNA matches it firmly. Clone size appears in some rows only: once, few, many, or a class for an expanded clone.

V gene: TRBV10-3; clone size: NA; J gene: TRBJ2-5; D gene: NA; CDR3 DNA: TGTGCCATCAGTGAGTCGACTAGGGGGCAAGAGACCCAGTACTTC; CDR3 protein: CAISESTRGQETQYF
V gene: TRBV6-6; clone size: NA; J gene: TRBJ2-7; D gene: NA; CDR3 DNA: TGTGCCAGCAGCCCTCCTTCCTCCTACGAGCAGTACTTC; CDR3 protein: CASSPPSSYEQYF
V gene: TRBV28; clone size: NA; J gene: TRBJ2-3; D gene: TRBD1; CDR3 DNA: TGTGCCAGCAGCTCCCCCGGGACAGCCACAGATACGCAGTATTTT; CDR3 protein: CASSSPGTATDTQYF
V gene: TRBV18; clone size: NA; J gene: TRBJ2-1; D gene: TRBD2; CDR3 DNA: TGTGCCAGCTCACCACCCCCGCGGGAGAGGAATGAGCAGTTCTTC; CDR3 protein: CASSPPPRERNEQFF
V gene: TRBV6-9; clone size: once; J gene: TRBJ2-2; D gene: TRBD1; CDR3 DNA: TGTGCCCTGGACCAGGACAGGGGGCTCGCCGGGGAGCTGTTTTTT; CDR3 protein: CALDQDRGLAGELFF
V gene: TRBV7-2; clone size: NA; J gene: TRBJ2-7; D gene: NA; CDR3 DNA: TGTGCCAGCAGCCCTGGGAGGTACGAGCAGTACTTC; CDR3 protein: CASSPGRYEQYF
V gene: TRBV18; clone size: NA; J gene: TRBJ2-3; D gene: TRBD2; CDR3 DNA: TGTGCCAGCTCACGCGGACTAGCGGGAGTTTCAGATACGCAGTATTTT; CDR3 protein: CASSRGLAGVSDTQYF
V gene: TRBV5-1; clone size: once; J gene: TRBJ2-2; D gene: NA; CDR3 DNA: TGCGCCAGCAGTGAGACATTAACGACCGGGGAGCTGTTTTTT; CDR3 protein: CASSETLTTGELFF
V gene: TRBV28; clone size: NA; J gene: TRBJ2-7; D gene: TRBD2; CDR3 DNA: TGTGCCAGCGAAGGGACTAGCGGGAGTGTTTACGAGCAGTACTTC; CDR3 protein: CASEGTSGSVYEQYF
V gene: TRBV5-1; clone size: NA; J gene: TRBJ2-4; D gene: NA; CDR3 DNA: TGCGCCAGCAGCTTGGATGGTAGCGGCTTAAACATTCAGTACTTC; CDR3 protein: CASSLDGSGLNIQYF
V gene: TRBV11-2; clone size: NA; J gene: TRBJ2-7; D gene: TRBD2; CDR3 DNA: TGTGCCAGCAGCTTAGCCCAAAGCGGGAGTTACTACGAGCAGTACTTC; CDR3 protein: CASSLAQSGSYYEQYF
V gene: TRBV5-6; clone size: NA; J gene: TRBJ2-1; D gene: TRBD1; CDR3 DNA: TGTGCCAGCAGCTTCGACAGGGTGGCCTACAATGAGCAGTTCTTC; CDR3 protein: CASSFDRVAYNEQFF
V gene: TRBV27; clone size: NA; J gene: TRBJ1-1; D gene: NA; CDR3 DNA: TGTGCCAGCAGTTCCCCGCTCAGGGCTACTGAAGCTTTCTTT; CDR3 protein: CASSSPLRATEAFF
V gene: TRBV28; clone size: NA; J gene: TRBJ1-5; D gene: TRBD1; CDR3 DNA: TGTGCCAGCAGCACTACCAGGGGGCCTCAGCCCCAGCATTTT; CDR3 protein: CASSTTRGPQPQHF
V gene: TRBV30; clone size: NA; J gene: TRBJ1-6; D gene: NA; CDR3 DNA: TGTGCCTGGAGCGCGGGGGCGGGGGATTCACCCCTCCACTTT; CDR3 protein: CAWSAGAGDSPLHF
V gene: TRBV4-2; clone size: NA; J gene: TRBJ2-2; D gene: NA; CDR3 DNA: TGTGCCAGCAGCCAAGCGATGGTTATGGACACCGGGGAGCTGTTTTTT; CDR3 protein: CASSQAMVMDTGELFF
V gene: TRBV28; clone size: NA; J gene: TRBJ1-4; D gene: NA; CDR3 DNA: TGTGCCAGCACTAACTCTCGAGAGGCTAATGAAAAACTGTTTTTT; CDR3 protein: CASTNSREANEKLFF
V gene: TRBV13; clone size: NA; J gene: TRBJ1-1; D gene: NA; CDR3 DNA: TGTGCCAGCAGCGGAGGACAGTTGAACACTGAAGCTTTCTTT; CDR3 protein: CASSGGQLNTEAFF
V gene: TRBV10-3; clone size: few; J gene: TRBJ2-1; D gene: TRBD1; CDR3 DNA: TGTGCCACCCAGGATGGGACAGCTGGAACAATGAACCAGTTCTTC; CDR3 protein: CATQDGTAGTMNQFF
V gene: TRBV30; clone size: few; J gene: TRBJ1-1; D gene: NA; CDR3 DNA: TGTGCCTGGGGTGGCAACACTGAAGCTTTCTTT; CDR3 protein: CAWGGNTEAFF
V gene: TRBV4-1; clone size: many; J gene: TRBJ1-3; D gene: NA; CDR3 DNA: TGCGCCAGCAGCCGTGGGCAAGGGGATGGCTCTGGAAACACCATATATTTT; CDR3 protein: CASSRGQGDGSGNTIYF
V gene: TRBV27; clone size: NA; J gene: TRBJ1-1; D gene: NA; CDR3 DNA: TGTGCCAGTAACAGCGGGTTTATGAACACTGAAGCTTTCTTT; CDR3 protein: CASNSGFMNTEAFF